These 21 T cell receptor beta chains originate from one sample sequenced in a study of T cell responses to AZD1222 COVID-19 vaccine. The assay was immunoSEQ multiplex PCR, and TCRdb's table has in-frame clones only and misses some. In the table there are about 160,000 clones, more than 85% of which are singletons. This material consisted of peripheral blood, taken on day 0 of AZD1222 vaccination. These receptors all come from an adult in good health.

A single count supports this clone. The rearrangement links TRBV7-9 to TRBJ1-1; 8 nucleotides match TRBD1. Trimming at V came to 5 bases and at J to 2 bases, leaving 4 bases not matched to a gene. There are 14 residues in the CDR3. CDR1 is SEHNR, CDR2 FQNEAQ, per germline (reference sequence). Here the CDR3 DNA reads TGTGCCAGCAGCCGCGGACAGGGAAACACTGAAGCTTTCTTT. It translates to CASSRGQGNTEAFF.

The CDR3 DNA sequence: TGTGCCAGCAGCGTCGGTGCCGGGGACGGAAATTCACCCCTCCACTTT. Residues: CASSVGAGDGNSPLHF. This chain links TRBV9 with TRBJ1-6; perhaps TRBD1 as D (5 bases). V was pared by 2 bases and J by 7 bases, with 16 bases between. The CDR3 spans 16 residues. CDR1 and CDR2 from the germline V gene are SGDLS and YYNGEE.

The chain links TRBV5-1 to TRBJ1-4, with TRBD1 as a possible D gene (5 bases). Germline V gene sequence: CDR1 SGHRS, CDR2 YFSETQ. The CDR3 is made up of 15 amino acids. V lost 0 bases and J lost 8, with 14 bases in between. The CDR3 sequence: CASSLDVGVGEKLFF. CDR3 DNA sequence: TGCGCCAGCAGCTTGGATGTGGGGGTCGGGGAAAAACTGTTTTTT.

V and J are TRBV5-6 and TRBJ1-1, with no clear D. The CDR3 has 16 amino acids. The V gene's germline CDR1 is SGHDT and CDR2 YYEEEE. The ends were cut back, 3 bases at V and 1 base at J, with 16 bases in the middle. CDR3 residues: CASSWRSTERNTEAFF. The CDR3 DNA follows: TGTGCCAGCAGCTGGAGAAGCACCGAGAGGAACACTGAAGCTTTCTTT.

The genes are TRBV9 and TRBJ1-1; D gene uncertain. V lost 2 bases, J lost 7 bases, and 15 bases lay in between. The CDR3 loop spans 14 amino acids. The germline V gene encodes CDR1 SGDLS and CDR2 YYNGEE. The CDR3 sequence is CASSVGPVGDEAFF. The CDR3, as DNA: TGTGCCAGCAGCGTTGGCCCGGTCGGTGATGAAGCTTTCTTT.

This chain links TRBV14 with TRBJ1-2; the D is unclear. Germline loops: CDR1 SGHDN, CDR2 FVKESK. The V and J ends lost 1 base and 6 bases respectively, with 12 bases between them. The CDR3 is 14 residues long. As DNA, the CDR3 is TGTGCCAGCAGCCAAGGGAGATTGAATAATGGCTACACCTTC. This gives the protein CASSQGRLNNGYTF.

This clone has a single count. The chain links TRBV18 to TRBJ2-1, with a weak D call TRBD2 (5 bases). The CDR3 spans 13 residues. V dropped 8 bases and J dropped 6 bases, with 14 bases sitting between them. Germline V lookup: CDR1 KGHSH, CDR2 LQKENI. In DNA form, the CDR3 reads TGTGCCAGCCAAGGCCTAGCTTTCAATGAGCAGTTCTTC. This encodes CASQGLAFNEQFF. Full variable domain (rest looked up from reference TRBV18 and TRBJ2-1): NAGVMQNPRHLVRRRGQEARLRCSPMKGHSHVYWYRQLPEEGLKFMVYLQKENIIDESGMPKERFSAEFPKEGPSILRIQQVVRGDSAAYFCASQGLAFNEQFFGPGTRLTVL.

The genes are TRBV6-5 and TRBJ2-7, with D maybe TRBD2 (6 bases). The CDR3 spans 13 residues. Germline-derived CDR1 and CDR2 are MNHEY and SVGAGI. V lost 6 bases, J lost 0 bases, and 9 bases lay in between. CDR3 in DNA: TGTGCCAGCAGGGAGGGTACCTCCTACGAGCAGTACTTC. Amino acids: CASREGTSYEQYF.

The V call is TRBV24-1, the J call TRBJ2-2; 7 nucleotides align to TRBD2. The CDR3 is 16 residues long. Germline V CDR1 and CDR2: KGHDR, SFDVKD. The V segment lost 5 bases and the J segment 2 bases; nucleotides outside the gene matches: 7. The CDR3 here is CATSGGGQSNTGELFF. The CDR3 coding sequence is TGTGCCACCAGTGGGGGAGGGCAGTCCAACACCGGGGAGCTGTTTTTT.

The chain employs TRBV9 and TRBJ1-2; D is uncertain. Trimming took off 0 bases at V and 5 bases at J, with 11 bases between the two ends. The CDR3 spans 14 residues. Germline values: CDR1 SGDLS, CDR2 YYNGEE. The CDR3 sequence is CASSVEASVYGYTF. CDR3 nucleotide sequence: TGTGCCAGCAGCGTAGAGGCCAGTGTATATGGCTACACCTTC.

The rearrangement uses TRBV5-1 and TRBJ1-5; the match to TRBD1 covers 7 bases. The CDR3 length is 15 residues. CDR1 and CDR2 (germline): SGHRS, YFSETQ. With 4 bases clipped from V and 3 bases from J, the junction kept 7 bases outside the gene matches. The chain's CDR3 is CASSLGTDYNQPQHF. CDR3 DNA: TGCGCCAGCAGCCTAGGGACAGATTACAATCAGCCCCAGCATTTT.

The chain uses TRBV5-4 and TRBJ1-2; D might be TRBD1 (6 bases). The V end was cut by 2 bases, the J end by 2 bases, with 19 bases between. The germline V gene encodes CDR1 SGHNT and CDR2 YYREEE (reference sequence). The CDR3 is made up of 17 amino acids. The CDR3, as DNA: TGTGCCAGCAGCTTTGCACCCGGCACCCAGGGGAACTATGGCTACACCTTC. Its protein product is CASSFAPGTQGNYGYTF.

In DNA, the CDR3 is TGTGCCAGCAGCGTAGCAATGGGCTCTGGAAACACCATATATTTT. Its protein product is CASSVAMGSGNTIYF. The chain uses TRBV9 and TRBJ1-3; D not certain. The V and J ends lost 0 bases and 0 bases respectively, with 7 bases between them. In germline, CDR1 is SGDLS, CDR2 YYNGEE. The CDR3 is made up of 15 amino acids.

In nucleotides, the CDR3 is TGTGCCAGCAGCCGACTCCCCGGGTTCTCAAAGGGGAACTATGGCTACACCTTC. Protein product: CASSRLPGFSKGNYGYTF. The genes are TRBV7-9 and TRBJ1-2, with D possibly TRBD1 on 5 matching bases. This CDR3 comprises 18 residues. V shed 5 bases and J shed 2 bases, with 24 bases lying between them. Germline V gene data show CDR1 as SEHNR and CDR2 as FQNEAQ (reference sequence).

V and J are TRBV7-9 and TRBJ1-1, with D hard to call. The CDR3 covers 12 residues. Germline-derived CDR1 and CDR2 are SEHNR and FQNEAQ (reference sequence). V was trimmed by 1 base and J by 10 bases, leaving 10 bases between them. The CDR3 region is CASSLVVSGAFF. In DNA form, the CDR3 reads TGTGCCAGCAGCTTAGTTGTCAGCGGAGCTTTCTTT.

V gene TRBV27 combines with J gene TRBJ1-2, with D uncertain. In germline, CDR1 is MNHEY, CDR2 SMNVEV (reference sequence). The CDR3 runs to 14 residues. Deletions cut 3 bases from V and 8 bases from J, with 16 bases between. The CDR3 spells CASSLGIGLVGYTF. The CDR3 region has the DNA TGTGCCAGCAGTTTGGGGATAGGACTTGTCGGCTACACCTTC.

The J gene is TRBJ1-2, the V gene TRBV30; 7 nucleotides align to TRBD1. The V gene end was trimmed by 3 bases and the J gene end by 14 bases; junction bases not matched to a gene: 15. From germline, CDR1 is GTSNPN and CDR2 SVGIG (reference sequence). The CDR3 has 13 residues. The CDR3 loop reads CAWSRDRATWETF. The CDR3 bases are TGTGCCTGGAGCCGGGACAGAGCTACCTGGGAGACCTTC.

V is TRBV6-5 and J is TRBJ2-3, with TRBD2 identical over 13 bases. J gave up 5 bases and V 6 bases, and 5 bases lay outside the gene matches. The CDR3 sequence is 15 residues long. Germline loops: CDR1 MNHEY, CDR2 SVGAGI. Here the CDR3 DNA reads TGTGCCAGCAGACTAGCGGGGGGGTTGGAAGATACGCAGTATTTT. Its translation: CASRLAGGLEDTQYF.

The chain joins TRBV24-1 to TRBJ2-7; D ambiguous. Trimming removed 3 bases at V and 3 bases at J, with 8 bases between. CDR1 is KGHDR and CDR2 is SFDVKD in the germline V gene. CDR3 size: 13 residues. This CDR3 reads CATSDNKNYEQYF. CDR3 DNA: TGTGCCACCAGTGATAACAAGAACTACGAGCAGTACTTC.

The V gene is TRBV3-1 (or the pseudogene TRBV3-2), the J gene TRBJ2-1, with D perhaps given as TRBD1 or TRBD2 (5 bases each). In germline, CDR1 is LGHDT, CDR2 YNNKEL (reference sequence). V was cut by 0 bases and J by 7 bases, with 10 bases left in between. The CDR3 loop spans 14 amino acids. CDR3 DNA: TGTGCCAGCAGCCAAGATTTTGGGGGTAATGAGCAGTTCTTC. Protein product: CASSQDFGGNEQFF.

The rearrangement links TRBV6-1 to TRBJ1-2; TRBD1 is a possible D gene (6 bases). Trimming left V 3 bases short and J 8 bases short, with 13 bases between. Per the germline V gene, CDR1 is MNHNS and CDR2 is SASEGT. The CDR3 loop spans 13 amino acids. CDR3 residues: CASSDQRGVGYTF. The CDR3 DNA reads as TGTGCCAGCAGTGACCAAAGGGGGGTAGGCTACACCTTC.